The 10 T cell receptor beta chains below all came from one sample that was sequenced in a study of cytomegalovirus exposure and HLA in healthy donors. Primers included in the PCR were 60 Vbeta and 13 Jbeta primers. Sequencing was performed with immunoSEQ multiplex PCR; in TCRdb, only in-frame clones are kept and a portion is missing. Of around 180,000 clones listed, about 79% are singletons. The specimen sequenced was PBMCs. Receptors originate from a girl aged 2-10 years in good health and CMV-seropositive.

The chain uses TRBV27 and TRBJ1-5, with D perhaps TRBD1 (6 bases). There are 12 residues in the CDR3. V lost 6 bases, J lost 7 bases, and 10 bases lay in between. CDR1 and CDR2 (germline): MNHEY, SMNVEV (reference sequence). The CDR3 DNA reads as TGTGCCAGCAGGACAGGACAACAGCCCCAGCATTTT. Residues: CASRTGQQPQHF.

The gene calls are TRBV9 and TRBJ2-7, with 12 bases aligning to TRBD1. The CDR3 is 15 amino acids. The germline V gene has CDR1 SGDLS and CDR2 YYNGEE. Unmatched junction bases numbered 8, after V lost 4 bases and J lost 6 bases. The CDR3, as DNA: TGTGCCAGCAGCCCTAGGGGGACAGGGGGCTGCGAGCAGTACTTC. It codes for CASSPRGTGGCEQYF.

CDR3 nucleotides: TGTGCCAGCAGCCTAACTCACAGGGGAACCTACAATGAGCAGTTCTTC. Translating gives CASSLTHRGTYNEQFF. The chain uses TRBV9 and TRBJ2-1, with 7 positions matching TRBD1. The CDR3 contains 16 residues. Germline assignment: CDR1 SGDLS and CDR2 YYNGEE. V was pared by 4 bases and J by 2 bases, with 9 bases of the junction left unmatched.

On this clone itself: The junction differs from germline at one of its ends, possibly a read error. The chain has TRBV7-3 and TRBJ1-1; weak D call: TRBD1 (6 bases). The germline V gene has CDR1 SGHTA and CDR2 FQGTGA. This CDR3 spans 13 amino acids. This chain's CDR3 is CASNLSGDTEAFF. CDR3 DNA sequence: TGTGCCAGCAACTTATCAGGGGACACTGAAGCTTTCTTT. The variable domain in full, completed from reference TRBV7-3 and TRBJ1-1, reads GAGVSQTPSNKVTEKGKYVELRCDPISGHTALYWYRQSLGQGPEFLIYFQGTGAADDSGLPNDRFFAVRPEGSVSTLKIQRTERGDSAVYLCASNLSGDTEAFFGQGTRLTVV.

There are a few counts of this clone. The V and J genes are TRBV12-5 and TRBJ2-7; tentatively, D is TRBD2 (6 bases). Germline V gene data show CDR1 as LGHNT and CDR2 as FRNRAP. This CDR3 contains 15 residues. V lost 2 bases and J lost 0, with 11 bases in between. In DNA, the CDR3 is TGTGCTAGTGGTTTGTGGCGGGGCGGCTCCTACGAGCAGTACTTC. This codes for CASGLWRGGSYEQYF.

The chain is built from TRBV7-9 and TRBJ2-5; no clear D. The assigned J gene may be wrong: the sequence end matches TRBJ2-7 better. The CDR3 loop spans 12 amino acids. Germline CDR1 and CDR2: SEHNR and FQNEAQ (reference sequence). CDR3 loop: CASSLAHYEQYF. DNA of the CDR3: TGTGCCAGCAGCTTGGCCCACTACGAGCAGTACTTC.

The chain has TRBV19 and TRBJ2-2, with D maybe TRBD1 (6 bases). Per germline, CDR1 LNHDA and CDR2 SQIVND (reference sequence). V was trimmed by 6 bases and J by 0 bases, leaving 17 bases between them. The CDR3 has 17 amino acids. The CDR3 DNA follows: TGTGCCAGTAGGACGGGACACCTAATCGCGAACACCGGGGAGCTGTTTTTT. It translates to CASRTGHLIANTGELFF.

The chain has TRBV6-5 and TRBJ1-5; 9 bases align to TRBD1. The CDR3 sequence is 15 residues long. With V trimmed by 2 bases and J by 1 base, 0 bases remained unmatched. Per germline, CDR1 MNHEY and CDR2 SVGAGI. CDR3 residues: CASSYDRGSNQPQHF. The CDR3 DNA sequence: TGTGCCAGCAGTTACGACAGGGGGAGCAATCAGCCCCAGCATTTT.

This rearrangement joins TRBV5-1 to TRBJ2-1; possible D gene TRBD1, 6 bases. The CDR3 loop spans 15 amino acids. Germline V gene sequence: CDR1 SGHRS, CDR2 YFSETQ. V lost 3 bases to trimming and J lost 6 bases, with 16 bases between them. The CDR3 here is CASSSSQGIVNEQFF. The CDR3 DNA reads TGCGCCAGCAGCTCCAGTCAGGGGATCGTCAATGAGCAGTTCTTC.

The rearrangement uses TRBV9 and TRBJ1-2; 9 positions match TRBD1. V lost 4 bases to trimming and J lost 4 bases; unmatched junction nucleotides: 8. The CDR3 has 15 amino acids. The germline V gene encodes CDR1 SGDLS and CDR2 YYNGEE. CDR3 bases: TGTGCCAGCAGCACCAGGACAGGGGCCGCCTATGGCTACACCTTC. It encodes CASSTRTGAAYGYTF.